This T cell receptor (beta chain) came from a study of cytomegalovirus exposure and HLA in healthy donors. The method was immunoSEQ multiplex PCR; TCRdb's version includes in-frame clones alone and lacks a portion of them. Altogether 130,000 to 150,000 clones are present, about 90% being singletons, with the ten largest covering roughly 6.5%. CDR1 and CDR2 from the germline V gene are MNHEY and SMNVEV (reference sequence). The CDR3 sequence is 17 residues long. The V gene end was trimmed by 5 bases and the J gene end by 0 bases; junction bases not matched to a gene: 10. Study results and caveats: Among TCR beta chains, those listed as cytomegalovirus-associated numbered around 180.

As concerns this clone: Its antigen is unknown.

The genes are TRBV27 and TRBJ2-7; TRBD1 matches 10 bases. This clonotype was obtained from a woman aged 25 to 45 in good health and CMV-seropositive. Sequencing input: PBMCs. In DNA form, the CDR3 reads TGTGCCAGCAGTCTCCTCGGGACAGGGGCGAGCTCCTACGAGCAGTACTTC. Translating it yields CASSLLGTGASSYEQYF.